This T cell receptor beta chain originates from a study of blood T cell repertoires in COVID-19 (dated by TCRdb to 2019 to 2021). A note on the overall study: The collaborator samples originated in the United States, Italy and Spain and spanned the acute and convalescent phases of COVID-19. The material from the prospective study consisted of cDNA or gDNA derived from T cells, B-cell-depleted T cells, or PBMCs. Subjects who had been exposed to COVID-19, were actively infected with it, or had recovered from it provided the deeply sampled blood TCRbeta repertoires that made up the dataset. The repertoires were released in a freely available public database intended as a resource for research on the immune response to SARS-CoV-2. Samples came from the ongoing ImmuneRACE study (first 160 participants) plus 1,254 subjects from 6 global collaborators. Nearly every sample came with metadata listing a de-identified subject ID, COVID-19 status, age in years and sex. Where available, HLA class I and class II types were obtained from metadata supplied by the sample provider rather than from assay-based typing. The study at large found these results: How much clinical and demographic metadata was included differed by source and by participant, and the metadata was provided uncurated.

This clone has only one observation. Its antigen is still unknown. The sample holds no much larger clone one base away, and base qualities are not on file. Enrolling through a virtual design, the prospective study's participants ranged in age from roughly 18 to 95 years and lived across roughly 23 United States geographic areas. In the prospective study, participants were assigned to cohorts based on the clinical history participants reported in a screening survey and a study questionnaire. Exposed participants had been in contact, within 2 weeks of entering the study, with a person who had a PCR-confirmed or clinician-diagnosed case of COVID-19. In the prospective study, mobile phlebotomists collected whole blood, serum and a nasopharyngeal or oropharyngeal swab from each participant. Prospective study participants could optionally give additional blood draws and questionnaires over an approximately two-month period. Before DNA extraction, prospective study blood samples were shipped either frozen or at room temperature.

TCRbeta CDR3 regions were amplified from genomic DNA by means of the immunoSEQ Assay, a bias-controlled multiplex PCR. From the authors' description of their analysis: The number of nucleated cells in each sample was estimated from the amplification of reference gene primers within the assay. To quantify the absolute abundance of each unique TCRbeta CDR3 rearrangement, sequence reads were collapsed and filtered. For each sample, productive Simpson clonality was calculated as the square root of Simpson's diversity index over productive rearrangements. In its TCRdb copy, this immuneACCESS table keeps in-frame sequences only and misses some clones. Where compared with another copy, unresolved V genes explain less than half of these, and the others have no known cause. V and J calls and clone size are those listed in that table; D and trimming were worked out from the DNA. Here the sample has around 240,000 clones; around 90% occur a single time. Just over 0.85% of the sample rests with the top ten.

Trimming removed 3 bases from V and 6 bases from J; the gene matches leave 4 bases unexplained. The CDR3, from cysteine to phenylalanine, totals 14 residues. Only the CDR3 region is kept as DNA, spanning 42 bases read in frame from base 1. Via the germline V gene, CDR1 is SGHAT and CDR2 FQNNGV. The sequence came from a man in his forties or fifties who had been exposed to COVID-19. The chain joins TRBV11-2 to TRBJ2-1, with TRBD2 matching 8 junction bases. The specimen was PBMCs or T cells enriched from blood (not recorded which). Read as DNA, the sequence is TGTGCCAGCAGCTTTTTTCTAGCGGGCAATGAGCAGTTCTTC. Translated, it reads CASSFFLAGNEQFF.